This T cell receptor (beta chain) was recorded in a study of control samples from healthy donors and cancer patients. Sequencing used immunoSEQ multiplex PCR; TCRdb keeps in-frame clones, though not all of them. The profile shows about 130,000 clones, over 75% of them singletons. The CDR3 covers 16 residues. Germline V gives CDR1 MNHNS, CDR2 SASEGT. The junction had 7 bases not matched to a gene; V was cut back by 3 bases and J by 5 bases. V is TRBV6-1 and J is TRBJ2-3; 11 bases map to TRBD2. What was sequenced was blood. The sequence was collected from a man aged 18 to 30 in good health. This CDR3 reads CASSDYSGRAQDTQYF. The CDR3 nucleotides read TGTGCCAGCAGTGACTATAGCGGGAGGGCCCAAGATACGCAGTATTTT.